This T cell receptor (beta chain) derives from a study of regulatory T cells in long-lasting Graves disease. Study-wide points: Having only a small sample size may have limited accuracy.

Germline V gives CDR1 SGHTA, CDR2 FQGTGA. With 4 bases removed from V and 2 bases from J, the gap between germline ends came to 7 bases. CDR3 size: 13 residues. HTBI primers from iRepertoire and Arm-PCR of CDR3 regions yielded the TCR beta libraries. Per the original methods: Identification across samples found 50 to 80 TRBV and roughly 13 TRBJ segments. One entry per CDR3 protein, called by TCRdb with MiXCR from the multiplex PCR reads. The V and J calls come from TCRdb's annotation, not from the publication. The table has 400,000 or so distinct CDR3 sequences, around 20% seen once. Details on this clonotype: Its antigen is unknown.

The sample's time point: persistent/refractory GD, antithyroid drugs over 5 years with positive TRAb. From RNA extracted from PBMCs, the TCR library was made. This TCR was recovered from a female donor with Graves disease. The material sequenced was peripheral blood mononuclear cells (PBMCs), taken when the disease was refractory, from a patient treated with antithyroid drugs. This rearrangement joins TRBV7-3 to TRBJ2-3; D gene ambiguous. The CDR3 here is CASSSKHTDTQYF. The CDR3 coding sequence is TGTGCCAGCAGCTCCAAACACACAGATACGCAGTATTTT.